This record covers a single T cell receptor beta chain. Germline V CDR1 and CDR2: LNHDA, SQIVND (reference sequence). V was clipped by 5 bases and J by 0 bases, with 10 bases between them. The CDR3 has 14 amino acids. These data originate in a study of blood T cell repertoires in COVID-19. Turning to the study itself: Specimens from acute and convalescent COVID-19 originated in the United States, Italy and Spain. T cells, B-cell-depleted T cells, or PBMCs provided the cDNA or gDNA that served as material.

Original methodology: Amplification from reference gene primers served as the basis for estimated nucleated cell counts. Here immunoSEQ multiplex PCR was the method, and the copy in TCRdb shows in-frame clones only, minus some. That table is the source of V, J and clone size, and D and trimming were worked out from the DNA. The table lists 300,000 to 500,000 clones, nearly 90% of them singletons. Assignment of participants to cohorts was predicated upon participant-reported clinical history. Sequences were obtained from PBMCs or T cells enriched from blood (not recorded which). The V call is TRBV19, the J call TRBJ1-2; D remains ambiguous. The clonotype originates from a woman in her forties with acute COVID-19. CDR3 protein: CASSFVGANYGYTF. The CDR3 DNA sequence: TGTGCCAGTAGTTTCGTGGGAGCTAACTATGGCTACACCTTC.